A selection of T cell receptor beta chains follows, all from one sample in a study of early T cells in non-severe SARS-CoV-2 infection. MiXCR, run by TCRdb on the 5' RACE reads, gives a single entry per CDR3 protein. The sample contains tens of thousands of distinct CDR3 sequences, roughly 4.2% of which appear only once. The sample taken for sequencing was whole blood. These receptors were collected from an adult who was a healthcare worker with PCR-confirmed SARS-CoV-2 infection or an uninfected control (not recorded which). Both conserved end residues are part of each CDR3.

CASSLSWGNTGELFF TRBJ2-2 TRBV7-7
CASSLTGTLNTGELFF TRBJ2-2 TRBV11-2
CSYRVLTYNEQFF TRBJ2-1 TRBV29-1
CASRHTGGLGSTDTQYF TRBJ2-3 TRBV6-6
CASSARQGRDTEAFF TRBJ1-1 TRBV11-2
CASRINEKLFF TRBJ1-4 TRBV6-2/TRBV6-3
CASSQVGGTYEQYF TRBJ2-7 TRBV19
CAISESGGGANEQFF TRBJ2-1 TRBV10-3
CASSLLAVAKNIQYF TRBJ2-4 TRBV4-1
CAPGRGTPYNSPLHF TRBJ1-6 TRBV10-3
CASSWGDVETQYF TRBJ2-5 TRBV9
CASSSITEAFF TRBJ1-1 TRBV7-8
CASSLDATFLYGYTF TRBJ1-2 TRBV5-1
CSVVDGSYEQYF TRBJ2-7 TRBV29-1
CASSLDSQASSYEQYF TRBJ2-7 TRBV7-9
CASKRTSGSTDTQYF TRBJ2-3 TRBV5-1
CSAPGVAGYNEQFF TRBJ2-1 TRBV29-1
CATLAGGTDTQYF TRBJ2-3 TRBV15
CSVPSGTRRNEQFF TRBJ2-1 TRBV29-1
CAWTPGGHEQYF TRBJ2-7 TRBV30
CASSHLSFEGYEQYF TRBJ2-7 TRBV5-5
CASSYSGGDSYEQYF TRBJ2-7 TRBV6-5
CASSPQGRAKYEQYF TRBJ2-7 TRBV7-9
CASSYGGATDTQYF TRBJ2-3 TRBV5-1
CASSRQGASEQYF TRBJ2-7 TRBV6-1
CASTVGAGGPYEQFF TRBJ2-1 TRBV7-9
CASRTGLWTDTQYF TRBJ2-3 TRBV7-8
CSASAASGGGAQYF TRBJ2-5 TRBV20-1
CASSLRVPGAAMNTEAFF TRBJ1-1 TRBV4-1
CASTTQQGQPGDTIYF TRBJ1-3 TRBV16
CASSLIQGFSGYTF TRBJ1-2 TRBV13
CASSEKTSGYNEQFF TRBJ2-1 TRBV25-1
CASSLGTHNYGYTF TRBJ1-2 TRBV5-1
CSARGDRNLNTEAFF TRBJ1-1 TRBV20-1
CASSGYGTGGLETQYF TRBJ2-5 TRBV6-5
CASSEDGTNNEQFF TRBJ2-1 TRBV2
CSATMGPYSSYEQYF TRBJ2-7 TRBV20-1
CASSIDNRDSRIQPQHF TRBJ1-5 TRBV19
CASSPSGGVDEQYF TRBJ2-7 TRBV7-6
CASKTGASGQPQHF TRBJ1-5 TRBV6-6
CASSVGRQRQETQYF TRBJ2-5 TRBV9
CASSMADRADGYTF TRBJ1-2 TRBV19
CASSIGGPDTQYF TRBJ2-3 TRBV19
CASSLEGATGANVLTF TRBJ2-6 TRBV5-4